The 32 T cell receptor beta chains below all came from one sample that was sequenced in a study of control samples from healthy donors and cancer patients. Produced via immunoSEQ multiplex PCR; TCRdb's table is partial and in-frame only. In the table there are about 120,000 clones, roughly 95% of which are singletons. Material for sequencing was blood. All receptors come from a man aged 30 to 45 in good health.

This clone showed up just once. The chain combines TRBV6-2 or TRBV6-3 with TRBJ2-2, with TRBD2 identical over 10 bases. Germline V gene data show CDR1 as MNHEY and CDR2 as SVGEGT. The CDR3 totals 16 residues. V was clipped by 5 bases and J by 5 bases; unmatched bases: 8. The CDR3 sequence is CASSTTAGGPTGELFF. CDR3 sequence (DNA): TGTGCCAGCAGTACTACAGCGGGGGGGCCGACCGGGGAGCTGTTTTTT.

The rearrangement links TRBV9 to TRBJ1-1; TRBD1 agrees at 11 bases. The CDR3 loop spans 15 amino acids. The germline gives CDR1 SGDLS, CDR2 YYNGEE. V trimming: 4 bases; J trimming: 3 bases; junction bases outside the gene matches: 5. CDR3 sequence reads: CASSPGTGGYTEAFF. In DNA, the CDR3 is TGTGCCAGCAGCCCCGGGACAGGGGGTTACACTGAAGCTTTCTTT.

V gene TRBV4-3 combines with J gene TRBJ2-2; D unclear. The CDR3 loop spans 12 amino acids. Germline CDR1 is LGHNA and CDR2 is YSLEER. Deletions cut 4 bases from V and 6 bases from J, with 6 bases between. CDR3 bases: TGCGCCAGCAGCCGGGGATCCGGGGAGCTGTTTTTT. Protein product: CASSRGSGELFF.

This clone was detected once. The V and J genes are TRBV7-2 and TRBJ1-1; the D is unclear. Trimming cost V 1 base and J 4 bases, with 16 bases left between them. This CDR3 spans 16 amino acids. Germline V gene sequence: CDR1 SGHTA, CDR2 FQGNSA. CDR3 nucleotides: TGTGCCAGCAGCTTAGGATTGGGGTCCACGTTCACTGAAGCTTTCTTT. Translating gives CASSLGLGSTFTEAFF.

This chain links TRBV6-5 with TRBJ1-1; TRBD1 agrees at 9 bases. The J segment lost 1 base and the V segment lost 6 bases, leaving 3 bases of the junction unmatched. This CDR3 is 14 amino acids long. CDR1 and CDR2 from the germline V gene are MNHEY and SVGAGI. CDR3 amino acids: CASRGTGRNTEAFF. The CDR3, as DNA: TGTGCCAGCAGGGGGACAGGGAGGAACACTGAAGCTTTCTTT.

The chain employs TRBV5-1 and TRBJ1-5; D not certain. CDR1 is SGHRS, CDR2 YFSETQ, per germline. Trimming took off 4 bases at V and 1 base at J, with 6 bases between the two ends. The CDR3 has 13 amino acids. Here the CDR3 DNA reads TGCGCCAGCAGCGGTGACAGCAATCAGCCCCAGCATTTT. Translation gives CASSGDSNQPQHF.

The count of this clone is one. The chain recombines TRBV7-2 with TRBJ2-7; D possibly corresponds to TRBD2 (5 bases). CDR3 size: 13 residues. Trimming removed 1 base at V and 6 bases at J, with 10 bases between. Germline V gives CDR1 SGHTA, CDR2 FQGNSA. The CDR3 reads CASSLVTGIEQYF. CDR3 DNA: TGTGCCAGCAGCTTAGTGACGGGGATCGAGCAGTACTTC.

The chain employs TRBV4-2 and TRBJ1-5, with TRBD1 as a possible D gene (5 bases). V gave up 4 bases and J gave up 6 bases, with 13 bases separating them. Looked up from germline, CDR1 is LGHNA and CDR2 is YNFKEQ. This CDR3 comprises 14 residues. The CDR3 reads CASSRERGGQPQHF. DNA of the CDR3: TGTGCCAGCAGCCGGGAGAGGGGAGGTCAGCCCCAGCATTTT.

The gene calls are TRBV5-1 and TRBJ2-3, with D tentatively TRBD2 (6 bases). There are 15 residues in the CDR3. CDR1 is SGHRS and CDR2 is YFSETQ in the germline V gene. Trimming stripped 0 bases from V and 2 bases from J, with 10 bases between. CDR3 residues: CASSLVGGATDTQYF. CDR3 in DNA: TGCGCCAGCAGCTTGGTTGGCGGGGCCACAGATACGCAGTATTTT.

The chain joins TRBV5-1 to TRBJ1-5; D remains unclear. The germline V gene has CDR1 SGHRS and CDR2 YFSETQ. The CDR3 is 13 residues long. Between the trimmed V and J ends, which lost 3 bases and 5 bases, there was a span of 9 bases. The CDR3 sequence is CASSSVPDQPQHF. The CDR3 region has the DNA TGCGCCAGCAGCTCGGTTCCCGATCAGCCCCAGCATTTT.

The J gene is TRBJ1-2, the V gene TRBV4-3; the match to TRBD1 covers 7 bases. The CDR3 has 15 amino acids. J gave up 4 bases and V 0 bases, and 5 bases lay outside the gene matches. Germline CDR1 reads LGHNA; CDR2 reads YSLEER. CDR3 DNA: TGCGCCAGCAGCCAAGAGGGACAGAGTGGCTATGGCTACACCTTC. Translating gives CASSQEGQSGYGYTF.

Regarding this clone: This CDR3 is also generated by other DNA sequences in the sample. The chain joins TRBV27 to TRBJ1-5; D is uncertain. V was shortened by 3 bases and J by 1 base, with 7 bases between the two germline ends. The CDR3 length is 14 residues. Per the germline V gene, CDR1 is MNHEY and CDR2 is SMNVEV (reference sequence). The CDR3 nucleotides are TGTGCCAGCAGTTTGTCCGGGAGCAATCAGCCCCAGCATTTT. Translation gives CASSLSGSNQPQHF.

The rearrangement joins TRBV9 to TRBJ2-7; 8 nucleotides match TRBD1. This CDR3 is built from 15 residues. V dropped 3 bases and J dropped 3; count of bases not matched to a gene: 8. Germline V gene sequence: CDR1 SGDLS, CDR2 YYNGEE. The CDR3 DNA reads TGTGCCAGCAGCGGGGGACAGGCCCTGGTCTACGAGCAGTACTTC. Its translation is CASSGGQALVYEQYF. Variable domain in full (rest from reference TRBV9 and TRBJ2-7): DSGVTQTPKHLITATGQRVTLRCSPRSGDLSVYWYQQSLDQGLQFLIQYYNGEERAKGNILERFSAQQFPDLHSELNLSSLELGDSALYFCASSGGQALVYEQYFGPGTRLTVT.

The CDR3 DNA reads TGCGCCAGCAGCTTGGACAGGCCCCCTGTGAATGAGCAGTTCTTC. It translates to CASSLDRPPVNEQFF. V is TRBV5-1 and J is TRBJ2-1; D is perhaps TRBD1 (5 bases). The CDR3 has 15 amino acids. The germline V and J ends were trimmed by 0 bases and 7 bases, with 14 bases remaining between them. From germline, CDR1 is SGHRS and CDR2 YFSETQ. Based on the CDR3 plus reference TRBV5-1 and TRBJ2-1, the full variable domain is KAGVTQTPRYLIKTRGQQVTLSCSPISGHRSVSWYQQTPGQGLQFLFEYFSETQRNKGNFPGRFSGRQFSNSRSEMNVSTLELGDSALYLCASSLDRPPVNEQFFGPGTRLTVL.

The CDR3 nucleotides are TGTGCCAGCAGTTACTCGATAAAGACGGGGGGACACTACGAGCAGTACTTC. It translates to CASSYSIKTGGHYEQYF. The rearrangement joins TRBV6-2 or TRBV6-3 to TRBJ2-7, with a weak D call TRBD2 (7 bases). CDR1 is MNHEY, CDR2 SVGEGT, per germline. V lost 0 bases and J 3 bases, leaving 18 bases between the germline ends. The CDR3 covers 17 residues.

The chain joins TRBV6-6 to TRBJ2-7; a possible D gene is TRBD1 (5 bases). The CDR3 covers 14 residues. V shed 5 bases and J shed 2 bases, with 13 bases lying between them. The germline V gene encodes CDR1 MNHNY and CDR2 SVGAGI (reference sequence). The CDR3, as DNA: TGTGCCAGCAGTATCGGACAACTTCCCTACGAGCAGTACTTC. Translation gives CASSIGQLPYEQYF.

The V and J genes are TRBV4-1 and TRBJ1-6; no clear D. CDR3 length equals 16 residues. The V gene's germline CDR1 is MGHRA and CDR2 YSYEKL. Trimming removed 1 base from V and 6 bases from J, with 13 bases in between. In DNA, the CDR3 is TGCGCCAGCAGCCAAGGGACCTTGGGTACTAATTCACCCCTCCACTTT. Protein product: CASSQGTLGTNSPLHF.

The chain is built from TRBV7-9 and TRBJ1-6; a weak D match, TRBD1 (6 bases). V lost 1 base, J lost 12 bases, and 22 bases lay in between. The CDR3 length is 17 residues. From germline, CDR1 is SEHNR and CDR2 FQNEAQ (reference sequence). The CDR3 region is CASSLVGGGSPGGPLHF. The CDR3 nucleotides are TGTGCCAGCAGCTTAGTGGGGGGGGGCTCCCCCGGTGGACCCCTCCACTTT.

On this clone: The sample contains more than one DNA sequence encoding this CDR3. DNA for the CDR3: TGCGCCAGCAGCTTCAGGGGGACTGAAGCTTTCTTT. Its protein is CASSFRGTEAFF. V gene TRBV5-1 combines with J gene TRBJ1-1, with 7 bases matching TRBD1. Looked up from germline, CDR1 is SGHRS and CDR2 is YFSETQ. This CDR3 contains 12 residues. V was clipped by 2 bases and J by 5 bases; unmatched bases: 0.

The chain links TRBV4-3 to TRBJ1-6; a weak D match, TRBD1 (5 bases). Germline loops: CDR1 LGHNA, CDR2 YSLEER. Trimming took off 0 bases at V and 7 bases at J, with 19 bases between the two ends. The CDR3 is 18 amino acids. The CDR3 loop is CASSQEVRVWGTNSPLHF. Here the CDR3 DNA reads TGCGCCAGCAGCCAAGAGGTCAGGGTTTGGGGGACCAATTCACCCCTCCACTTT.

This chain links TRBV12-5 with TRBJ1-5, with 11 bases fitting TRBD1. V lost 5 bases and J lost 0; bases outside the gene matches: 9. There are 18 residues in the CDR3. Germline-derived CDR1 and CDR2 are LGHNT and FRNRAP. CDR3 residues: CASGTWDRGSYSNQPQHF. The DNA of the CDR3 is TGTGCTAGTGGTACTTGGGACAGGGGGTCCTATAGCAATCAGCCCCAGCATTTT.

The CDR3 coding sequence is TGTGCCAGCAGCTTCACCGGGACCCACCAAGAGACCCAGTACTTC. Translation: CASSFTGTHQETQYF. The J gene is TRBJ2-5, the V gene TRBV5-4; possibly TRBD1 or TRBD2 for D (5 bases each). V was pared by 2 bases and J by 0 bases, with 11 bases between. The CDR3 consists of 15 residues. Germline assignment: CDR1 SGHNT and CDR2 YYREEE (reference sequence).

The chain uses TRBV4-1 and TRBJ1-3; 7 nucleotides line up with TRBD1. The trim removed 0 bases at V and 4 bases at J, leaving 3 bases unmatched. CDR1 and CDR2 (germline): MGHRA, YSYEKL. This CDR3 contains 15 residues. CDR3 region: CASSQDKGAGNTIYF. The DNA of the CDR3 is TGCGCCAGCAGCCAAGATAAGGGGGCGGGAAACACCATATATTTT.

This clone was recorded only once. V usage is TRBV13 and J usage is TRBJ1-1, with D unclear. The V gene lost 5 bases and the J gene lost 4 bases, with 8 bases spanning the gap. The CDR3 spans 12 residues. Germline CDR1 is PRHDT and CDR2 is FYEKMQ (reference sequence). CDR3 region: CASSLVGTEAFF. The CDR3 region has the DNA TGTGCCAGCAGCCTAGTAGGCACTGAAGCTTTCTTT.

In regard to this clone: The same CDR3 arises from other DNA sequences in this sample as well. The V call is TRBV27, the J call TRBJ1-2; no clear D. V shed 2 bases and J shed 4 bases, with 8 bases lying between them. There are 13 residues in the CDR3. The germline V gene has CDR1 MNHEY and CDR2 SMNVEV (reference sequence). CDR3 in DNA: TGTGCCAGCAGTTTAGGTGGCAGCTATGGCTACACCTTC. As protein: CASSLGGSYGYTF.

This chain uses TRBV9 with TRBJ1-1; TRBD1 matches at 12 bases. Germline CDR1 and CDR2: SGDLS and YYNGEE. CDR3 length: 16 residues. V lost 0 bases to trimming and J lost 5 bases; unmatched junction nucleotides: 5. The CDR3 sequence: CASSVGDRGLGTEAFF. For the CDR3, the DNA is TGTGCCAGCAGCGTAGGGGACAGGGGGCTGGGTACTGAAGCTTTCTTT.

The chain uses TRBV24-1 and TRBJ2-3; the D is unclear. The germline V gene has CDR1 KGHDR and CDR2 SFDVKD. V was shortened by 6 bases and J by 0 bases, with 6 bases between the two germline ends. The CDR3 loop spans 13 amino acids. The CDR3 sequence is CATSLTSTDTQYF. As DNA, the CDR3 is TGTGCCACCAGTCTGACCAGCACAGATACGCAGTATTTT.

The gene calls are TRBV21-1 and TRBJ1-1; TRBD1 is taken as the D call from the table, unchecked against the DNA. TRBV21-1 is flagged as a pseudogene. The CDR3 contains 14 residues. The CDR3 nucleotides are TGTGCCAGCAGCCCGGACAGCCTGAACACTGAAGCTTTCTTT. Its translation: CASSPDSLNTEAFF.

The chain employs TRBV7-2 and TRBJ1-5; possible D gene TRBD1, 5 bases. V lost 2 bases and J 11 bases, leaving 13 bases between the germline ends. CDR1 and CDR2 from the germline V gene are SGHTA and FQGNSA. This CDR3 contains 13 residues. This chain's CDR3 is CASSLRGGSAQHF. The CDR3 region has the DNA TGTGCCAGCAGCTTAAGGGGAGGGAGCGCCCAGCATTTT.

V and J are TRBV12-3 or TRBV12-4 and TRBJ2-7; D not resolved. V lost 5 bases to trimming and J lost 7 bases, with 9 bases between them. The CDR3 totals 11 residues. CDR3 amino acids: CASSVAWEQYF. Written as DNA, the CDR3 is TGTGCCAGCAGTGTGGCTTGGGAGCAGTACTTC.

The chain couples TRBV7-8 to TRBJ2-2, with D possibly TRBD2 on 5 matching bases. V was clipped by 0 bases and J by 7 bases, with 12 bases between them. The germline V gene has CDR1 SGHVS and CDR2 FQNEAQ. The CDR3 extends over 15 amino acids. The CDR3 region is CASSLANLGSGELFF. In DNA form, the CDR3 reads TGTGCCAGCAGCTTAGCCAACTTGGGGAGCGGGGAGCTGTTTTTT. Full variable domain (missing parts from reference TRBV7-8 and TRBJ2-2): GAGVSQSPRYKVAKRGQDVALRCDPISGHVSLFWYQQALGQGPEFLTYFQNEAQLDKSGLPSDRFFAERPEGSVSTLKIQRTQQEDSAVYLCASSLANLGSGELFFGEGSRLTVL.

This clone was counted once. The chain combines TRBV20-1 with TRBJ1-2; D is ambiguous. Germline V gene sequence: CDR1 DFQATT, CDR2 SNEGSKA (reference sequence). The CDR3 extends over 11 amino acids. Trimming left V 3 bases short and J 12 bases short, with 14 bases between. The CDR3 loop reads CSARAIWLNTF. The CDR3 region has the DNA TGCAGTGCTAGGGCTATATGGCTAAACACCTTC.